These 29 T cell receptor beta chains were all obtained from the same sample, sequenced in a study of control samples from healthy donors and cancer patients. Using immunoSEQ multiplex PCR, the repertoire was profiled, and TCRdb retains in-frame clones only, with some absent. The data contain 250,000 to 300,000 clones, over 75% of them singletons. Material for sequencing was PBMCs. The source of these receptors is an older woman with lung cancer.

The rearrangement joins TRBV6-1 to TRBJ2-7; 7 bases line up with TRBD1. The J segment lost 1 base and the V segment lost 3 bases, leaving 12 bases of the junction unmatched. The CDR3 length is 17 residues. CDR1 and CDR2 from the germline V gene are MNHNS and SASEGT. CDR3 coding DNA: TGTGCCAGCAGTGAGGTAATGACCGGGACAGCGTCCTACGAGCAGTACTTC. This codes for CASSEVMTGTASYEQYF.

CDR3 coding DNA: TGTGCCAGCACCCACGGGACAGAGAACACTGAAGCTTTCTTT. This encodes CASTHGTENTEAFF. This chain connects TRBV3-1 (or the pseudogene TRBV3-2) to TRBJ1-1; 7 bases agree with TRBD1. CDR1 and CDR2 from the germline V gene are LGHDT and YNNKEL (reference sequence). The CDR3 has 14 amino acids. V was clipped by 7 bases and J by 1 base; unmatched bases: 6.

This clone showed up just a few times. The V gene is TRBV7-9, the J gene TRBJ2-2, with D uncertain. The CDR3 spans 12 residues. Germline CDR1 and CDR2: SEHNR and FQNEAQ (reference sequence). Between the trimmed V and J ends, which lost 7 bases and 6 bases, there was a span of 9 bases. The CDR3 loop is CASTPSPGELFF. The CDR3 DNA follows: TGTGCCAGCACCCCAAGCCCCGGGGAGCTGTTTTTT.

Points on this clone: Other DNA sequences in this specimen translate into the identical CDR3. This chain uses TRBV5-1 with TRBJ2-1; TRBD2 is a possible D gene (6 bases). The V and J ends lost 0 bases and 0 bases respectively, with 7 bases between them. Germline loops: CDR1 SGHRS, CDR2 YFSETQ. This CDR3 is built from 15 residues. In nucleotides, the CDR3 is TGCGCCAGCAGCTTGGACGGGAGCTCCTACAATGAGCAGTTCTTC. Protein: CASSLDGSSYNEQFF.

The chain uses TRBV7-9 and TRBJ1-6; D call uncertain. The V end lost 5 bases, the J end lost 0 bases, and 5 bases lay between the germline ends. The germline V gene has CDR1 SEHNR and CDR2 FQNEAQ (reference sequence). The length of the CDR3 is 14 residues. The CDR3 sequence is CASSVSSYNSPLHF. DNA of the CDR3: TGTGCCAGCAGCGTGAGCTCCTATAATTCACCCCTCCACTTT.

The chain combines TRBV24-1 with TRBJ2-2; TRBD1 matches at 7 bases. This CDR3 is built from 16 residues. The trim removed 5 bases at V and 0 bases at J, leaving 5 bases unmatched. Germline V gene data show CDR1 as KGHDR and CDR2 as SFDVKD. CDR3 loop: CATSGAGTANTGELFF. For the CDR3, the DNA is TGTGCCACCAGTGGTGCCGGGACAGCGAACACCGGGGAGCTGTTTTTT.

This clone was detected only once. V is TRBV12-3 or TRBV12-4 and J is TRBJ1-6, with a possible D match to TRBD1 (5 bases). The CDR3 runs to 13 residues. Trimming left V 5 bases short and J 13 bases short, with 15 bases between. The CDR3 DNA is TGTGCCAGCAGTACAAGACAGAGAAGTCCCCTCCACTTT. The encoded protein is CASSTRQRSPLHF.

This clone has just a few counts. The chain carries TRBV19 and TRBJ1-6; D is perhaps TRBD1 (5 bases). Trimming took 1 base from V and 9 from J, leaving 16 bases between them. The CDR3 spans 16 residues. From germline, CDR1 is LNHDA and CDR2 SQIVND (reference sequence). CDR3 residues: CASSIGDDPTLSPLHF. The CDR3, as DNA: TGTGCCAGTAGTATAGGGGACGATCCCACTCTTTCACCCCTCCACTTT.

The chain couples TRBV2 to TRBJ1-5; 8 bases map to TRBD1. J lost 3 bases, V lost 6 bases, and 7 bases had no gene match. The CDR3 runs to 15 residues. Germline V gene lookup returns CDR1 SNHLY and CDR2 FYNNEI. CDR3 bases: TGTGCCAGCAGGGGAGCGACAGGGGTCAATCAGCCCCAGCATTTT. Protein sequence: CASRGATGVNQPQHF.

The chain links TRBV5-4 to TRBJ1-1; 9 nucleotides line up with TRBD1. There are 15 residues in the CDR3. V lost 3 bases and J lost 4; bases outside the gene matches: 7. Germline values: CDR1 SGHNT, CDR2 YYREEE (reference sequence). The CDR3 DNA sequence: TGTGCCAGCAGCTCCGGAGGGACAGGGAGCACTGAAGCTTTCTTT. Translation gives CASSSGGTGSTEAFF.

This chain uses TRBV7-3 with TRBJ2-1; 15 nucleotides align to TRBD2. V shed 1 base and J 4 bases; nucleotides not matched to a gene: 2. Germline values: CDR1 SGHTA, CDR2 FQGTGA. The CDR3 sequence is 17 residues long. The CDR3 nucleotides read TGTGCCAGCAGCTTAAGTGGACTAGCGGGAGGGTACAATGAGCAGTTCTTC. Amino acids: CASSLSGLAGGYNEQFF.

V and J are TRBV10-1 and TRBJ2-2, with 8 bases aligning to TRBD1. CDR3 length equals 13 residues. Germline V lookup: CDR1 WNHNN, CDR2 SYGVQD (reference sequence). Losses at the gene ends were 5 bases for V and 7 bases for J; bases not matched to a gene: 3. DNA for the CDR3: TGCGCCAGCAGTTCCGGACAGGGCGGGGAGCTGTTTTTT. Its translation is CASSSGQGGELFF.

The chain uses TRBV6-6 and TRBJ1-5; TRBD1 agrees at 7 bases. V shed 5 bases, J shed 2 bases, and the junction held 12 bases outside the gene matches. CDR1 and CDR2 from the germline V gene are MNHNY and SVGAGI (reference sequence). This CDR3 is built from 17 residues. CDR3 nucleotide sequence: TGTGCCAGCAGTCTTAGCGATCCAGGGGGAGGCAATCAGCCCCAGCATTTT. This codes for CASSLSDPGGGNQPQHF.

The CDR3 region is CASSDQTGSEAFF. In nucleotides, the CDR3 is TGCGCCAGCAGCGATCAAACAGGGTCCGAAGCTTTCTTT. The chain carries TRBV5-1 and TRBJ1-1; D might be TRBD1 (6 bases). From germline, CDR1 is SGHRS and CDR2 YFSETQ. The CDR3 has 13 residues. V was trimmed by 4 bases and J by 8 bases, leaving 15 bases between them.

The gene calls are TRBV10-1 and TRBJ2-3, with D perhaps TRBD1 (6 bases). CDR1 is WNHNN and CDR2 is SYGVQD in the germline V gene (reference sequence). Trimming took off 3 bases at V and 2 bases at J, with 9 bases between the two ends. This CDR3 has 14 amino acids. CDR3 sequence: CASSDRTDTDTQYF. CDR3 DNA: TGCGCCAGCAGTGACCGGACAGACACAGATACGCAGTATTTT.

The J gene is TRBJ2-5, the V gene TRBV18; TRBD1 agrees at 7 bases. The V gene end was trimmed by 2 bases and the J gene end by 1 base; junction bases not matched to a gene: 4. Per germline, CDR1 KGHSH and CDR2 LQKENI. The CDR3 totals 15 residues. DNA for the CDR3: TGTGCCAGCTCACCAGGCCAGGGGGTCCAAGAGACCCAGTACTTC. Its translation: CASSPGQGVQETQYF.

The V call is TRBV28, the J call TRBJ1-4; D is undetermined. This CDR3 region has 14 residues. Germline loops: CDR1 MDHEN, CDR2 SYDVKM. Trimming cost V 3 bases and J 10 bases, with 15 bases left between them. In DNA form, the CDR3 reads TGTGCCAGCAGTTTGGGAGGACCGCGGGGAAAACTGTTTTTT. Translation gives CASSLGGPRGKLFF.

This sequence joins TRBV5-5 and TRBJ2-2, with D perhaps matching TRBD1 (5 bases). CDR3 length equals 16 residues. CDR1 and CDR2 from the germline V gene are SGHKS and YYEKEE (reference sequence). V was pared by 2 bases and J by 0 bases, with 11 bases between. This CDR3 reads CASSFQGVANTGELFF. The CDR3 DNA reads TGTGCCAGCAGCTTCCAGGGCGTCGCGAACACCGGGGAGCTGTTTTTT.

This rearrangement joins TRBV3-1 (or the pseudogene TRBV3-2) to TRBJ1-1, with 7 bases lining up with TRBD1. The trim removed 4 bases at V and 3 bases at J, leaving 8 bases unmatched. The CDR3 consists of 15 residues. Germline values: CDR1 LGHDT, CDR2 YNNKEL (reference sequence). The CDR3: CASSRRGGDDTEAFF. CDR3 DNA: TGTGCCAGCAGCCGCAGGGGGGGGGATGACACTGAAGCTTTCTTT.

V and J are TRBV7-9 and TRBJ1-2; D is uncertain. CDR1 SEHNR and CDR2 FQNEAQ come from the germline V gene (reference sequence). Between the trimmed V and J ends, which lost 0 bases and 3 bases, there was a span of 8 bases. The length of the CDR3 is 14 residues. DNA for the CDR3: TGTGCCAGCAGCTTAGCGGGTGCTGACTATGGCTACACCTTC. Amino acid sequence: CASSLAGADYGYTF. The complete variable domain, with remaining parts taken from reference TRBV7-9 and TRBJ1-2, reads DTGVSQNPRHKITKRGQNVTFRCDPISEHNRLYWYRQTLGQGPEFLTYFQNEAQLEKSRLLSDRFSAERPKGSFSTLEIQRTEQGDSAMYLCASSLAGADYGYTFGSGTRLTVV.

This sequence joins TRBV3-1 (or the pseudogene TRBV3-2) and TRBJ1-4; no clear D. This CDR3 has 17 residues. Trimming removed 2 bases at V and 3 bases at J, with 16 bases between. Germline values: CDR1 LGHDT, CDR2 YNNKEL (reference sequence). CDR3 sequence reads: CASSQPRGFGANEKLFF. CDR3 bases: TGTGCCAGCAGCCAACCTCGAGGTTTTGGGGCTAATGAAAAACTGTTTTTT.

This clone was seen once. The chain is built from TRBV6-5 and TRBJ2-5, with a tentative D call TRBD2 (7 bases). The germline V gene has CDR1 MNHEY and CDR2 SVGAGI. The length of the CDR3 is 13 residues. Trimming shortened V by 6 bases and J by 5 bases, and 13 bases separated the two germline ends. CDR3 in amino acids: CASSVRGAETQYF. The CDR3 bases are TGTGCCAGCAGCGTTCGGGGGGCCGAGACCCAGTACTTC.

This chain connects TRBV6-6 to TRBJ1-4, with D unresolved. Germline V lookup: CDR1 MNHNY, CDR2 SVGAGI (reference sequence). The V end was cut by 2 bases, the J end by 4 bases, with 8 bases between. CDR3 length equals 14 residues. The CDR3 DNA reads TGTGCCAGCAGTTACCGCCAGAATAATGAAAAACTGTTTTTT. It encodes CASSYRQNNEKLFF.

CDR3 loop: CSASTYEQYF. The CDR3 coding sequence is TGCAGTGCTAGTACCTACGAGCAGTACTTC. The rearrangement links TRBV20-1 to TRBJ2-7; D is ambiguous. Trimming took off 3 bases at V and 2 bases at J, with 2 bases between the two ends. The germline V gene encodes CDR1 DFQATT and CDR2 SNEGSKA (reference sequence). The CDR3 has 10 amino acids.

The V gene is TRBV2, the J gene TRBJ1-6; 8 bases match TRBD1. CDR3 length: 15 residues. The V and J ends lost 7 bases and 8 bases, in that order; junction bases with no gene match: 10. The germline V gene has CDR1 SNHLY and CDR2 FYNNEI. The CDR3 sequence is CASTMTGAGDSPLHF. The CDR3 DNA is TGTGCCAGCACCATGACAGGGGCCGGCGATTCACCCCTCCACTTT.

This clone was counted once. The rearrangement joins TRBV5-4 to TRBJ1-2; 9 positions match TRBD1. Trimming at V came to 4 bases and at J to 4 bases, leaving 5 bases not matched to a gene. CDR1 is SGHNT, CDR2 YYREEE, per germline (reference sequence). The CDR3 runs to 14 residues. Here the CDR3 reads CASSPPGQGYGYTF. For the CDR3, the DNA is TGTGCCAGCAGCCCGCCGGGACAGGGCTATGGCTACACCTTC.

The gene calls are TRBV10-3 and TRBJ1-2; D gene ambiguous. The V and J ends lost 2 bases and 2 bases respectively, with 6 bases between them. This CDR3 is built from 13 residues. Germline values: CDR1 ENHRY, CDR2 SYGVKD. In DNA form, the CDR3 reads TGTGCCATCAGTGAGACATCCAACTATGGCTACACCTTC. Amino acid sequence: CAISETSNYGYTF.

The chain recombines TRBV11-2 with TRBJ1-5; no clear D gene. Trimming took 0 bases from V and 5 from J, leaving 5 bases between them. The CDR3 has 13 amino acids. Germline lookup yields CDR1 SGHAT and CDR2 FQNNGV. For the CDR3, the DNA is TGTGCCAGCAGCTTAGATCGGTATCAGCCCCAGCATTTT. This sequence encodes CASSLDRYQPQHF.

The chain is built from TRBV13 and TRBJ2-7; D perhaps matches TRBD1 (5 bases). The germline gives CDR1 PRHDT, CDR2 FYEKMQ (reference sequence). This CDR3 region has 14 residues. V gave up 4 bases and J gave up 3 bases, with 13 bases separating them. CDR3 region: CASSYRGFVYEQYF. CDR3 nucleotides: TGTGCCAGCAGCTATAGGGGATTTGTCTACGAGCAGTACTTC.